This TCR beta chain came from a study of cytomegalovirus exposure and HLA in healthy donors. General study results and limits: An ancestry cluster, one associated with Asian ancestry, reportedly showed fewer N-insertions than the roughly 670-donor mean in a later analysis. It was 164 TCR beta chains that were listed as cytomegalovirus-associated. HLA-A and HLA-B allele assignments for most subjects were reportedly predicted accurately using TCR beta sequences.

The study ran its PCR with 60 Vbeta and 13 Jbeta primers. The data were produced by immunoSEQ multiplex PCR, yet TCRdb's version contains in-frame clones alone and is incomplete. The sample carries approximately 110,000 clones, around 80% recorded once. V dropped 1 base and J dropped 4; count of bases not matched to a gene: 5. The length of the CDR3 is 15 residues. Germline-derived CDR1 and CDR2 are KGHSH and LQKENI. Points on this clone: Its antigen is not known.

The clonotype originates from a woman in her thirties in good health and CMV-seronegative. The sequenced sample consisted of PBMCs. V usage is TRBV18 and J usage is TRBJ2-3; 7 positions match TRBD2. The DNA for the CDR3 is TGTGCCAGCTCACCACAGACTAGCTATTCAGATACGCAGTATTTT. The encoded protein is CASSPQTSYSDTQYF.